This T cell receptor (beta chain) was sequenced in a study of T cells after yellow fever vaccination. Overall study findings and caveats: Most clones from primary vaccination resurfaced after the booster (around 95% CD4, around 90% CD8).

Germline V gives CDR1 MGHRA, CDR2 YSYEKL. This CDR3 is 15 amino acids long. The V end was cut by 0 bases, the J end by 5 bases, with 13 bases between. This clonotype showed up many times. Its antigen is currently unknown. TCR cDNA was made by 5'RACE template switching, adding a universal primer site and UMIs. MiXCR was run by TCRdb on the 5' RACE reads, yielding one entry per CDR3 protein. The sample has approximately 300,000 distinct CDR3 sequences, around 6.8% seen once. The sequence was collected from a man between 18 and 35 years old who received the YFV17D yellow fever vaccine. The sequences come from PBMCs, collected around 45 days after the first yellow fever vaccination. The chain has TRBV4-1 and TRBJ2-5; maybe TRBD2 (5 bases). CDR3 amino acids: CASSQEVGGRETQYF. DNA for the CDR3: TGCGCCAGCAGCCAAGAGGTCGGCGGGCGGGAGACCCAGTACTTC.